Sequencing of this TCR beta chain was carried out in a study of T cell responses to AZD1222 COVID-19 vaccine. Clones were sequenced by immunoSEQ multiplex PCR, and TCRdb holds only the in-frame ones, with some missing. Among 150,000 to 160,000 clones listed, over 70% were seen once. CDR3 length equals 16 residues. CDR1 is SGHTA, CDR2 FQGNSA, per germline. The V end was cut by 5 bases, the J end by 4 bases, with 18 bases between. The source material was peripheral blood, sampled 28 days after the second AZD1222 dose. The chain combines TRBV7-2 with TRBJ1-5, with D tentatively TRBD1 (6 bases). This TCR came from an adult who received the AZD1222 COVID-19 vaccine. The CDR3 protein is CASSRGRRDKNQPQHF. CDR3 in DNA: TGTGCCAGCAGCCGGGGGCGGCGGGACAAAAATCAGCCCCAGCATTTT.